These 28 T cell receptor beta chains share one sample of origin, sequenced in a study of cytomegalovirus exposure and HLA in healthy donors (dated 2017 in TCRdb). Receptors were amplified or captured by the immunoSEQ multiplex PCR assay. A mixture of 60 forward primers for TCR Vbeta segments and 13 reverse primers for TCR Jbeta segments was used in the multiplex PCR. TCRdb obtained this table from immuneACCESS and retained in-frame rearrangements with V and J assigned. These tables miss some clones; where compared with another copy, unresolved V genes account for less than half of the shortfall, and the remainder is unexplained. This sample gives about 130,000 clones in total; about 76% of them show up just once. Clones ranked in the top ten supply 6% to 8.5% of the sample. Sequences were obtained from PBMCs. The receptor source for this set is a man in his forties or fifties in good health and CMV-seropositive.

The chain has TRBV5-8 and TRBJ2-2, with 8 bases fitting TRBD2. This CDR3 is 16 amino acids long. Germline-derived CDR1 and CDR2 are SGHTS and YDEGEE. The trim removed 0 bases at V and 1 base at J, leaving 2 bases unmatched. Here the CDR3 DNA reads TGTGCCAGCAGCTTGGGACTAGCGATGAACACCGGGGAGCTGTTTTTT. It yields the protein CASSLGLAMNTGELFF.

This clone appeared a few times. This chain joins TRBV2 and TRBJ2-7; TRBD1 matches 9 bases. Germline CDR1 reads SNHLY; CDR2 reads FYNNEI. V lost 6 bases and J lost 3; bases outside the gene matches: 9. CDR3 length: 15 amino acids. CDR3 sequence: CASRVLTGGNYEQYF. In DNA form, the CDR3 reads TGTGCCAGCAGAGTCCTGACAGGGGGGAACTACGAGCAGTACTTC.

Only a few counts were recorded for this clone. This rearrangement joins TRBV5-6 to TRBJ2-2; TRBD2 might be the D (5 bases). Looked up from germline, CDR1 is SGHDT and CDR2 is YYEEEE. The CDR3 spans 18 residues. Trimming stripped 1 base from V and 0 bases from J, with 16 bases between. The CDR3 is CASSLSASLAPNTGELFF. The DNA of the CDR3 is TGTGCCAGCAGCTTGTCGGCCTCCCTAGCACCGAACACCGGGGAGCTGTTTTTT.

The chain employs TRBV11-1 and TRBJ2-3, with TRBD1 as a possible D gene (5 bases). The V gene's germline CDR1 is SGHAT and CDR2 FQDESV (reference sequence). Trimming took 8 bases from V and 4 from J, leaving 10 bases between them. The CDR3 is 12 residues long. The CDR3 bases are TGTGCCAGCGCCAGGGCCCCAGATACGCAGTATTTT. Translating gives CASARAPDTQYF.

CDR3: CASSSPVLTNYGYTF. Here the CDR3 DNA reads TGTGCCAGCAGTTCACCAGTATTGACTAACTATGGCTACACCTTC. The chain uses TRBV6-6 and TRBJ1-2; no firm D call. CDR3 length: 15 amino acids. V was pared by 4 bases and J by 0 bases, with 12 bases between. Germline CDR1 is MNHNY and CDR2 is SVGAGI (reference sequence).

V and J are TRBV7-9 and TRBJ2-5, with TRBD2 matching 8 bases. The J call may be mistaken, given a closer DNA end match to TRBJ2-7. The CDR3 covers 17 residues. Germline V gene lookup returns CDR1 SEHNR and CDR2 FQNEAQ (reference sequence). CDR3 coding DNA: TGTGCCAGCAGCTTAGGCGGGGTAGCGGGACTCTCCTACGAGCAGTACTTC. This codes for CASSLGGVAGLSYEQYF.

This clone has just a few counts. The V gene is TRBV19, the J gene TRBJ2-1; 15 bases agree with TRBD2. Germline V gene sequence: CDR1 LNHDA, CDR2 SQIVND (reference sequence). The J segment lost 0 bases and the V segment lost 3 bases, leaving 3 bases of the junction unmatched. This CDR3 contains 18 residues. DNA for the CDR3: TGTGCCAGTAGTATTGCGGGACTAGCGGGGGGCTCCTACAATGAGCAGTTCTTC. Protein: CASSIAGLAGGSYNEQFF.

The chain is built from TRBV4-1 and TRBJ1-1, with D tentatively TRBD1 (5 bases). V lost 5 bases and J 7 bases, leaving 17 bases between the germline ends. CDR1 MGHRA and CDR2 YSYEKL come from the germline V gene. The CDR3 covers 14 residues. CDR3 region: CASSAGPTSLEAFF. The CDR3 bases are TGCGCCAGCAGCGCGGGACCGACCAGTCTTGAAGCTTTCTTT.

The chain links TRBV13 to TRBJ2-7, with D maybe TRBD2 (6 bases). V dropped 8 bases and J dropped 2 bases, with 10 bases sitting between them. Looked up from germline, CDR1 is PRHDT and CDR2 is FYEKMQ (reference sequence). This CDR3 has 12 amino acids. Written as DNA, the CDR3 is TGTGCCAGCCGGGGGAGGACCTACGAGCAGTACTTC. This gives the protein CASRGRTYEQYF.

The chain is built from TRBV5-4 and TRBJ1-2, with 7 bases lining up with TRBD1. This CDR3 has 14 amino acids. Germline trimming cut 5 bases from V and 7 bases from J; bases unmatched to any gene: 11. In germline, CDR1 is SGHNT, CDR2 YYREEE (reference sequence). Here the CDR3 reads CASSQGQYPFGYTF. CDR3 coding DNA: TGTGCCAGCAGTCAGGGACAGTACCCCTTTGGCTACACCTTC.

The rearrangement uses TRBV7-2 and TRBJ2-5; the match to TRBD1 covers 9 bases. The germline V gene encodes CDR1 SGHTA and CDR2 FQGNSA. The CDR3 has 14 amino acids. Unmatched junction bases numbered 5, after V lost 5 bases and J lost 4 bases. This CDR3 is CASSRDRAVETQYF. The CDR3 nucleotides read TGTGCCAGCAGCCGGGACAGGGCAGTAGAGACCCAGTACTTC.

Written as DNA, the CDR3 is TGTGCCAGCAGCTTAGTTTTAGGACAGGGGGCCGAGCAGTACTTC. It specifies CASSLVLGQGAEQYF. The V gene is TRBV7-8, the J gene TRBJ2-7, with TRBD1 matching 11 bases. V shed 1 base and J 6 bases; nucleotides not matched to a gene: 5. Germline V lookup: CDR1 SGHVS, CDR2 FQNEAQ. This CDR3 has 15 residues.

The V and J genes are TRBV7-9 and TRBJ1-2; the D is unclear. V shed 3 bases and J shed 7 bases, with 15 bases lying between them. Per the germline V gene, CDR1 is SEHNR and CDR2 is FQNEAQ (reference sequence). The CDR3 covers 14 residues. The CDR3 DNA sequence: TGTGCCAGCAGCTTTTTCCCCAACTTGGTTGGCTACACCTTC. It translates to CASSFFPNLVGYTF.

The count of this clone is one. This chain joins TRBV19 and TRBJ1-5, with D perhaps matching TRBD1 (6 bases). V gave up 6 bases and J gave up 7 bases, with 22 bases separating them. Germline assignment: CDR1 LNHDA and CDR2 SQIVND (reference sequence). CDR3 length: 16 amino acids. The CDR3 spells CASSRAGTQGWQPQHF. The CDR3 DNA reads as TGTGCCAGTAGCCGAGCCGGGACCCAGGGGTGGCAGCCCCAGCATTTT.

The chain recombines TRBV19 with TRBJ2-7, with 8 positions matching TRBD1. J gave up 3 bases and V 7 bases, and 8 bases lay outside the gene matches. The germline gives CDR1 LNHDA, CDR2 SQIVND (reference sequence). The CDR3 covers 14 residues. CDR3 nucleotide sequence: TGTGCCAGTAAGCCGGGACAGGAGTACTACGAGCAGTACTTC. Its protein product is CASKPGQEYYEQYF.

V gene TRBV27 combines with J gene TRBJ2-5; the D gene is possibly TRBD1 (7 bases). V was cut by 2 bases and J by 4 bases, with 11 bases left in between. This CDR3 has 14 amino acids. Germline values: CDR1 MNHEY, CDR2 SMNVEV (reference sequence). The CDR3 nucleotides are TGTGCCAGCAGTTTACTTCAGGGGGGAGAGACCCAGTACTTC. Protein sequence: CASSLLQGGETQYF.

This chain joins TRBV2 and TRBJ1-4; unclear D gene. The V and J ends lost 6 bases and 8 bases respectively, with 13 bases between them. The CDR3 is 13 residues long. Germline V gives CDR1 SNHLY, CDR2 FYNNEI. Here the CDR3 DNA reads TGTGCCAGCAGCCCCTGGGGAGGCGAAAAACTGTTTTTT. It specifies CASSPWGGEKLFF.

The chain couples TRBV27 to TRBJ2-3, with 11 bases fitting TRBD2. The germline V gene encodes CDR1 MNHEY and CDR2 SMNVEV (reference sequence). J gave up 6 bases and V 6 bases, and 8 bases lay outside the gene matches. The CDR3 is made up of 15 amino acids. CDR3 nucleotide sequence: TGTGCCAGCAGGCAACTAGCGGGAGCCAGGGATACGCAGTATTTT. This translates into CASRQLAGARDTQYF.

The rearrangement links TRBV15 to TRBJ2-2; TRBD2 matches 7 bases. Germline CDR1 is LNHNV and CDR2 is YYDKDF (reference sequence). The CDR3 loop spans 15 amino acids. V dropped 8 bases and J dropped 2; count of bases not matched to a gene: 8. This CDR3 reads CATSRGVPNTGELFF. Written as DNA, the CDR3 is TGTGCCACCTCCCGGGGGGTCCCTAACACCGGGGAGCTGTTTTTT.

The CDR3 DNA reads as TGTGCCAGCACCAACAGGGACAGGGGGCCGGGGGAGCAGTACTTC. Its protein product is CASTNRDRGPGEQYF. V usage is TRBV6-7 and J usage is TRBJ2-5; the match to TRBD1 covers 12 bases. TRBV6-7 is known as an ORF, though its function is uncertain. Germline trimming cut 7 bases from V and 11 bases from J; bases unmatched to any gene: 14. The length of the CDR3 is 15 residues.

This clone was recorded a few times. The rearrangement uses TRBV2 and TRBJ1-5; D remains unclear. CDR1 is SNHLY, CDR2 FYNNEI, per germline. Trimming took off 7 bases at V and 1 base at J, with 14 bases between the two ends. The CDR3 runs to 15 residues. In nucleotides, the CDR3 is TGTGCCAGCAAGGTGGACGGACTCAGCAATCAGCCCCAGCATTTT. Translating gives CASKVDGLSNQPQHF.

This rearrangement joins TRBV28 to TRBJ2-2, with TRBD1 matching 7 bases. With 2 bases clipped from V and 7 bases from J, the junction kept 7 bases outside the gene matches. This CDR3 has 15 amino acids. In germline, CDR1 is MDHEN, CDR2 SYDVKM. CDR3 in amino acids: CASSLTRGLIGELFF. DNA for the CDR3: TGTGCCAGCAGTTTAACAAGGGGGCTAATCGGGGAGCTGTTTTTT.

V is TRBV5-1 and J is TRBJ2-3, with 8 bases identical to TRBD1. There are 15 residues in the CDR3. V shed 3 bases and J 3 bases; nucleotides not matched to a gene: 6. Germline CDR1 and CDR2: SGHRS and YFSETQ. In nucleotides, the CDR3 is TGCGCCAGCAGCTCGGACAGGGTAGGGACAGATACGCAGTATTTT. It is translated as CASSSDRVGTDTQYF.

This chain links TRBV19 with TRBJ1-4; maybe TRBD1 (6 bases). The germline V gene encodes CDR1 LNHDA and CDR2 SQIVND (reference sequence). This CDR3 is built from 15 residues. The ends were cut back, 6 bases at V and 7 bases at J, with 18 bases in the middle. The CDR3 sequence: CASRSGGQRTEKLFF. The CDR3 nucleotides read TGTGCCAGTAGATCCGGAGGACAGCGAACTGAAAAACTGTTTTTT.

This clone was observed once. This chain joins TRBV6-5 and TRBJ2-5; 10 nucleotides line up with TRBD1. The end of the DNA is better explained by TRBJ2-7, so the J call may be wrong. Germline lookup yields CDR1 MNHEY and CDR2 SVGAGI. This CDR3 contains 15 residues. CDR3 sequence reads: CASSHPGTGDYEQYF. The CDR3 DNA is TGTGCCAGCAGTCACCCCGGGACAGGGGATTACGAGCAGTACTTC.

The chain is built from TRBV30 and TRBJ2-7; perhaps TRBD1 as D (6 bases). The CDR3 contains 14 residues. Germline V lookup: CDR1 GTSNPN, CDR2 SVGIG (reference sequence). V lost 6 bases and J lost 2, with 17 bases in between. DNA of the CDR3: TGTGCCTGTCCCAGGCCGGGGACAACCTACGAGCAGTACTTC. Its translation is CACPRPGTTYEQYF.

CDR3 in amino acids: CASSYARGRNEQYF. The CDR3 DNA sequence: TGTGCCAGCAGTTACGCCAGGGGCCGTAACGAGCAGTACTTC. J is TRBJ2-5 and V is TRBV6-5, with D possibly being TRBD1 (6 bases). The J call may be wrong; the DNA end is better matched by TRBJ2-7. The germline CDR1 and CDR2 sequences are MNHEY and SVGAGI. There are 14 residues in the CDR3.

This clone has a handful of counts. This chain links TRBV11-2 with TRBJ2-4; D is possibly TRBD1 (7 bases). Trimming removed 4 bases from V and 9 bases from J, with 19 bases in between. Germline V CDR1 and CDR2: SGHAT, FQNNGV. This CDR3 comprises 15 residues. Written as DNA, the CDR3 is TGTGCCAGCAGCTCCCCCAGGACAGGAGGGACCATTCAGTACTTC. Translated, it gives CASSSPRTGGTIQYF.